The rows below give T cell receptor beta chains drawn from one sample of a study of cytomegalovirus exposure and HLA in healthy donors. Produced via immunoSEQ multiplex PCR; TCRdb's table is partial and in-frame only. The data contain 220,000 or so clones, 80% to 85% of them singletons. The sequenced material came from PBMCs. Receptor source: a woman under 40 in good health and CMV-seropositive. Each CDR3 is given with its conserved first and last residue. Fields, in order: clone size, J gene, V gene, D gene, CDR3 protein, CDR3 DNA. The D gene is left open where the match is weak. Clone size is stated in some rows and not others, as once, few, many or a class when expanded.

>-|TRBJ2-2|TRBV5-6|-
CASSHPSGELFF
TGTGCCAGCAGCCATCCGTCCGGGGAGCTGTTTTTT
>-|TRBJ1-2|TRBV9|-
CASSVSTAVDGYTF
TGTGCCAGCAGCGTGAGTACAGCAGTGGATGGCTACACCTTC
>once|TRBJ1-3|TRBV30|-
CAWSRTSGKTPYIF
-
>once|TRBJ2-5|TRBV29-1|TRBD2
CSVEGDSGSGETQYF
TGCAGCGTTGAGGGGGATAGCGGGAGTGGCGAGACCCAGTACTTC
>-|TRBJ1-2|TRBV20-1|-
CSVRYGYTF
TGCAGTGTCCGCTATGGCTACACCTTC
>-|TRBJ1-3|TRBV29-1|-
CSVGSGQEDGNTIYF
TGCAGCGTTGGTTCCGGACAAGAAGACGGAAACACCATATATTTT
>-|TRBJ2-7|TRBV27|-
CASSSSYEQYF
TGTGCCAGCAGTTCCTCCTACGAGCAGTACTTC
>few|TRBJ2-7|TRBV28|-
CASSFGAYEQYF
TGTGCCAGCAGTTTCGGAGCGTACGAGCAGTACTTC
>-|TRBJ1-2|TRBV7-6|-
CASSEGVGGYTF
TGTGCCAGCAGCGAGGGGGTTGGTGGCTACACCTTC
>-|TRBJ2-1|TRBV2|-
CASSEEGGLGVEQFF
TGTGCCAGCAGTGAGGAGGGGGGACTCGGGGTTGAGCAGTTCTTC
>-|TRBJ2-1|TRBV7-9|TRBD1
CASIWTGETYNEQFF
TGTGCCAGCATCTGGACAGGCGAAACCTACAATGAGCAGTTCTTC
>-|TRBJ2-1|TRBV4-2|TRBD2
CASSQPTSGRGSYNEQFF
TGTGCCAGCAGCCAACCGACTAGCGGGAGGGGATCCTACAATGAGCAGTTCTTC
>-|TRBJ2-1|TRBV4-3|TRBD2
CASSQDGTSGTYNEQFF
TGCGCCAGCAGCCAAGACGGGACTAGCGGGACCTACAATGAGCAGTTCTTC
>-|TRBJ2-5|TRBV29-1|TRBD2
CSVEVRLAGAPKTQYF
TGCAGCGTTGAGGTTAGGCTAGCGGGAGCCCCCAAGACCCAGTACTTC
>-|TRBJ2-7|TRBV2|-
CASMGSRAGEQYF
TGTGCCAGCATGGGGTCTCGGGCGGGCGAGCAGTACTTC
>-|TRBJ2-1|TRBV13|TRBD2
CASSAGTSGSSSYNEQFF
TGTGCCAGCAGCGCCGGGACTAGCGGGTCTAGCTCCTACAATGAGCAGTTCTTC
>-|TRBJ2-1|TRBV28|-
CASSFGSLAYNEQFF
TGTGCCAGCAGTTTCGGTAGCCTAGCCTACAATGAGCAGTTCTTC
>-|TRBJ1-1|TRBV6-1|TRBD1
CASGEGQGGLKTEAFF
TGTGCCAGCGGTGAAGGGCAGGGGGGACTTAAAACTGAAGCTTTCTTT
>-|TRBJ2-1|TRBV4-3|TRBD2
CASSHILAGVYNEQFF
TGCGCCAGCAGCCACATTCTAGCGGGAGTCTACAATGAGCAGTTCTTC